This T cell receptor beta chain was identified in a study of radiation and T cells in renal cell carcinoma. Study in general: Nephrectomy followed 15 Gy stereotactic body radiation by 4 weeks.

V gave up 4 bases and J gave up 4 bases; unmatched junction bases: 6. The CDR3 runs 15 residues. Germline V gene lookup returns CDR1 SGHNT and CDR2 YYREEE (reference sequence). General study points: Baseline intratumoral clonotype presence is unknown without pretreatment biopsies.

Stated time point: blood 2 weeks post-SBRT. Treatment reported: 15 Gy SBRT to primary tumor, nephrectomy 4 weeks later. After SBRT, blood was collected at 2 and 4 weeks, plus baseline. The tumor was a clear cell renal cell carcinoma. Details on this clone: As yet, its antigen is unknown.

The method was immunoSEQ multiplex PCR; TCRdb's version includes in-frame clones alone and lacks a portion of them. In the table there are around 86,000 clones, approximately 86% of which are singletons. Sequences were derived from blood, sampled from a patient whose treatment included radiotherapy and nephrectomy. This TCR was recovered from a woman aged 45 to 65 with renal cell carcinoma. The chain has TRBV5-4 and TRBJ2-1, with 9 bases identical to TRBD1. The CDR3 here is CASSLDRGLYNEQFF. The CDR3 nucleotides read TGTGCCAGCAGCCTGGACAGGGGATTGTACAATGAGCAGTTCTTC.